This T cell receptor (beta chain) was sequenced in a study of blood T cells in healthy people across ages. Study context: About one barcoded TCR beta cDNA was captured per two T cells. Findings and caveats of the study: Diversity estimates drawn from one million T cells were deemed underestimates. Correlation between TCR beta diversity and naive T cell percentage was strong. The study could not conclusively compare naive and antigen-experienced cells, given its unsorted PBMCs.

PCR was performed a second time for about 7 to 11 cycles using a sample-barcoded 5' primer and a J-beta primer mix. MiXCR was run by TCRdb on the 5' RACE reads, yielding one entry per CDR3 protein. The table shows hundreds of thousands of distinct CDR3 sequences, with approximately 60% occurring only once. This clonotype occurred a few times. Its antigen is unknown. The CDR3 loop spans 15 amino acids. Trimming at V came to 5 bases and at J to 2 bases, leaving 9 bases not matched to a gene. The germline gives CDR1 SGHAT, CDR2 FQNNGV. The genes are TRBV11-2 and TRBJ2-7; TRBD1 matches at 7 bases. This receptor was obtained from a man in his forties in good health. Sequenced input: blood. The CDR3 bases are TGTGCCAGCAGCAACGACAGGGAATTGCCCTACGAGCAGTACTTC. It translates to CASSNDRELPYEQYF.